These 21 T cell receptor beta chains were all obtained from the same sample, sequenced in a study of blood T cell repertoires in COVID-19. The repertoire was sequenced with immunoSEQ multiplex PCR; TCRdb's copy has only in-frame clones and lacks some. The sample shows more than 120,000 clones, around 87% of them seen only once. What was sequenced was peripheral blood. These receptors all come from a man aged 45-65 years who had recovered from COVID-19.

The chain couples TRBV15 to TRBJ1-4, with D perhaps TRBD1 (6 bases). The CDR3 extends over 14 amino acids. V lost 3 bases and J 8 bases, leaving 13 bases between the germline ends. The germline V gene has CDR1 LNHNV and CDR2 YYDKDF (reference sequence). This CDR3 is CATSRAGANEKLFF. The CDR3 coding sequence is TGTGCCACCAGCAGGGCGGGGGCGAACGAAAAACTGTTTTTT. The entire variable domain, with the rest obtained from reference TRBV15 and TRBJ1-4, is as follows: DAMVIQNPRYQVTQFGKPVTLSCSQTLNHNVMYWYQQKSSQAPKLLFHYYDKDFNNEADTPDNFQSRRPNTSFCFLDIRSPGLGDTAMYLCATSRAGANEKLFFGSGTQLSVL.

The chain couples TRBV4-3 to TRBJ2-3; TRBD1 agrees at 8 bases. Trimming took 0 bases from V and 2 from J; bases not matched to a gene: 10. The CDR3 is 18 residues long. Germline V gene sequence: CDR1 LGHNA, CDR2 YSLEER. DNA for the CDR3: TGCGCCAGCAGCCAAGATCGTGGGACAGGCGGATTCACAGATACGCAGTATTTT. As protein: CASSQDRGTGGFTDTQYF.

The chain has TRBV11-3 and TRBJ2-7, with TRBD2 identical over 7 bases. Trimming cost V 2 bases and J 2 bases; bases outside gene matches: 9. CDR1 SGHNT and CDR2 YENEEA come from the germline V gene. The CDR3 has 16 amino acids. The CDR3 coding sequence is TGTGCCAGCAGCTTATTCGGAAGCGGGGAAACCTACGAGCAGTACTTC. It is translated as CASSLFGSGETYEQYF.

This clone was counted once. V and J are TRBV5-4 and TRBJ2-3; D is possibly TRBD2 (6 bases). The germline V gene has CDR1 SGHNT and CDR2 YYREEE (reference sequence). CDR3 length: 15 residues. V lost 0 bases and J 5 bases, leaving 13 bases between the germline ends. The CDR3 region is CASSLAGGGIDTQYF. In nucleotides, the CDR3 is TGTGCCAGCAGCTTGGCCGGGGGTGGAATAGATACGCAGTATTTT.

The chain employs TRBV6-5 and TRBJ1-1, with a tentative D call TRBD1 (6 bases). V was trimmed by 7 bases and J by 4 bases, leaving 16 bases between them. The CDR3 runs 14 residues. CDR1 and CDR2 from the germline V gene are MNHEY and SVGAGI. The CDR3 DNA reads TGTGCCAGCACCCCACAGGGTTGGGGCACTGAAGCTTTCTTT. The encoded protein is CASTPQGWGTEAFF.

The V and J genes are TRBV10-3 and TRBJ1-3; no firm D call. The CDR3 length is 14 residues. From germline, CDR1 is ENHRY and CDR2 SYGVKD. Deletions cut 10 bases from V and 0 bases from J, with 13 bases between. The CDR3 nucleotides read TGTGCCACCTTACAGAGCTACTCTGGAAACACCATATATTTT. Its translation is CATLQSYSGNTIYF.

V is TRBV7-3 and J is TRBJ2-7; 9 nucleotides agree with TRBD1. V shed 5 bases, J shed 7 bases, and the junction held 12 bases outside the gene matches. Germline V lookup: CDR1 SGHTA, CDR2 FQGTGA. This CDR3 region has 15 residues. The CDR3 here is CASSPNGGQGGEQYF. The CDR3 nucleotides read TGTGCCAGCAGCCCAAACGGGGGACAGGGCGGGGAGCAGTACTTC.

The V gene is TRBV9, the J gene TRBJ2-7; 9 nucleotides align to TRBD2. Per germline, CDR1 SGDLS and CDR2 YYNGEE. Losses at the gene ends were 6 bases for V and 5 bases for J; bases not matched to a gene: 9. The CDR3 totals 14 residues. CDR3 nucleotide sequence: TGTGCCAGCAACCTCCTGGGCGGGGGGGACGAGCAGTACTTC. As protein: CASNLLGGGDEQYF.

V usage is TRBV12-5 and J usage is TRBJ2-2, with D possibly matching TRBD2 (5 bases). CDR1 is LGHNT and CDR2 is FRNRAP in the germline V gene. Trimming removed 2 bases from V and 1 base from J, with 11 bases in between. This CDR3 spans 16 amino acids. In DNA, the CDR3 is TGTGCTAGTGGTTTGATACCCGGACTGAACACCGGGGAGCTGTTTTTT. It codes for CASGLIPGLNTGELFF. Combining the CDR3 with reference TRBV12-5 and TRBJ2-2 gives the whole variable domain DARVTQTPRHKVTEMGQEVTMRCQPILGHNTVFWYRQTMMQGLELLAYFRNRAPLDDSGMPKDRFSAEMPDATLATLKIQPSEPRDSAVYFCASGLIPGLNTGELFFGEGSRLTVL.

CDR3 in amino acids: CASSALRSSYNEQFF. CDR3 bases: TGTGCCAGCAGCGCACTAAGGAGCTCCTACAATGAGCAGTTCTTC. The V call is TRBV5-6, the J call TRBJ2-1; D is ambiguous. The germline gives CDR1 SGHDT, CDR2 YYEEEE. This CDR3 has 15 residues. The V and J ends lost 4 bases and 0 bases respectively, with 11 bases between them.

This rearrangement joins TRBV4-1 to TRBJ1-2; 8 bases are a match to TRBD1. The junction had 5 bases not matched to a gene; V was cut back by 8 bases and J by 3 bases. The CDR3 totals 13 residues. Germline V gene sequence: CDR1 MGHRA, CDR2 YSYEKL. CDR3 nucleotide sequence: TGCGCCAGCCGCCCGACAGGGGACTATGGCTACACCTTC. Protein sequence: CASRPTGDYGYTF.

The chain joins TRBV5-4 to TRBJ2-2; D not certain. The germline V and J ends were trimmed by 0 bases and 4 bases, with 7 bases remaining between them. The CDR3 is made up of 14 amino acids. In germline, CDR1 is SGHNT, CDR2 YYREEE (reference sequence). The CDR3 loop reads CASSLDTFTGELFF. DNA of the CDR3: TGTGCCAGCAGCTTGGATACATTCACCGGGGAGCTGTTTTTT.

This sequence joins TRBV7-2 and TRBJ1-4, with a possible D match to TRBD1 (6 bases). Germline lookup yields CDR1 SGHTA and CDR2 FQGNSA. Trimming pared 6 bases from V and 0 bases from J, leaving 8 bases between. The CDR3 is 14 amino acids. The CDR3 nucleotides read TGTGCCAGCAGGGACAGTGCAACTAATGAAAAACTGTTTTTT. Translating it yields CASRDSATNEKLFF.

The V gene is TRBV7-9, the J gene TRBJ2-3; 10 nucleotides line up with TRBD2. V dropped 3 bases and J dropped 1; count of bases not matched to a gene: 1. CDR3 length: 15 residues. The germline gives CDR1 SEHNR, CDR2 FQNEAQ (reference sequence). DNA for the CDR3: TGTGCCAGCAGCTTTACTAGCGGGGGCACAGATACGCAGTATTTT. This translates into CASSFTSGGTDTQYF.

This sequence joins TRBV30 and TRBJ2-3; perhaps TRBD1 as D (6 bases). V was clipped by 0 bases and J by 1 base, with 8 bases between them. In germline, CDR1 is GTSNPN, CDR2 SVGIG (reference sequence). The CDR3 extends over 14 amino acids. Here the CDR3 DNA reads TGTGCCTGGAGTGTACAGGGAGGCACAGATACGCAGTATTTT. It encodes CAWSVQGGTDTQYF. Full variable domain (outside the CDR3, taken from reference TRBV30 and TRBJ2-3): SQTIHQWPATLVQPVGSPLSLECTVEGTSNPNLYWYRQAAGRGLQLLFYSVGIGQISSEVPQNLSASRPQDRQFILSSKKLLLSDSGFYLCAWSVQGGTDTQYFGPGTRLTVL.

CDR3 nucleotides: TGCGCCAGCAGCTTGGATCGAGACAGGGGGTATGGCTACACCTTC. Protein: CASSLDRDRGYGYTF. The chain is built from TRBV5-1 and TRBJ1-2; 9 nucleotides agree with TRBD1. Trimming at V came to 0 bases and at J to 5 bases, leaving 5 bases not matched to a gene. CDR1 and CDR2 (germline): SGHRS, YFSETQ. CDR3 length: 15 residues.

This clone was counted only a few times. The CDR3 DNA sequence: TGTGCCAGCAGCATCTCGGGGGGGCCCGAGACCCAGTACTTC. Encoded protein: CASSISGGPETQYF. V and J are TRBV5-4 and TRBJ2-5, with TRBD2 matching over 8 bases. The CDR3 spans 14 residues. The V gene's germline CDR1 is SGHNT and CDR2 YYREEE (reference sequence). The V and J ends lost 4 bases and 5 bases, in that order; junction bases with no gene match: 7.

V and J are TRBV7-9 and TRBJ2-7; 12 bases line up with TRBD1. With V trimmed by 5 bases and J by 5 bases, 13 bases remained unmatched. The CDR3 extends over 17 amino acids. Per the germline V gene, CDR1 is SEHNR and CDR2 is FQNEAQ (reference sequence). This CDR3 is CASSPNYRDRGLHEQYF. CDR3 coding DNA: TGTGCCAGCAGCCCAAATTACCGGGACAGGGGGCTTCACGAGCAGTACTTC.

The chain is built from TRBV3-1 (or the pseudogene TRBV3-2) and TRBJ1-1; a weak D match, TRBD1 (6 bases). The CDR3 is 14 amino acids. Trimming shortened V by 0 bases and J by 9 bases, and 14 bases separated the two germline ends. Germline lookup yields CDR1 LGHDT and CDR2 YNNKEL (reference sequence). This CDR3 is CASSQERGIGKAFF. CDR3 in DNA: TGTGCCAGCAGCCAAGAAAGGGGGATTGGTAAAGCTTTCTTT.

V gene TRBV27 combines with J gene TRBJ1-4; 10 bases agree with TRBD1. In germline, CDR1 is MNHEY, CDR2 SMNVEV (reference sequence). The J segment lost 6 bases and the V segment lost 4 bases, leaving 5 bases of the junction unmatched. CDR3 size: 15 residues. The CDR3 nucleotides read TGTGCCAGCAGTTCTTGGGACAGGGGACATGAAAAACTGTTTTTT. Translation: CASSSWDRGHEKLFF.

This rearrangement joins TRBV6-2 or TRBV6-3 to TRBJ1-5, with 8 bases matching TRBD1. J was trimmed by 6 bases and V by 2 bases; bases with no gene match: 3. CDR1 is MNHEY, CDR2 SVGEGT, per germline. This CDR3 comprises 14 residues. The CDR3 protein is CASSYGQGAQPQHF. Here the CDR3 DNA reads TGTGCCAGCAGTTACGGGCAGGGGGCTCAGCCCCAGCATTTT.